This T cell receptor (beta chain) stems from a study of blood T cell repertoires in COVID-19. In the study overall: Sample material is recorded as cDNA or gDNA derived from T cells, B-cell-depleted T cells, or PBMCs.

Some clones are missing from TCRdb's copy, which holds only in-frame ones; the method was immunoSEQ multiplex PCR. The data show over 25,000 clones, 65% to 90% seen once. CDR3 length: 12 amino acids. Trimming shortened V by 7 bases and J by 0 bases, and 8 bases separated the two germline ends. Germline V gene sequence: CDR1 SGHRS, CDR2 YFSETQ. This chain connects TRBV5-1 to TRBJ2-7; D is ambiguous. The TCR was taken from a woman aged 55-70 years with active COVID-19. The sequencing sample was made of peripheral blood. The CDR3 nucleotides are TGCGCCAGCTTCACACACTCCTACGAGCAGTACTTC. Its translation: CASFTHSYEQYF.